This is a list of T cell receptor beta chains from one sample in a study of radiotherapy plus CTLA-4 blockade in lung cancer. Sequenced by immunoSEQ multiplex PCR; TCRdb stores in-frame clones only, minus some. The table has 65,000 to 95,000 clones, approximately 86% seen once; the top ten hold roughly 0.95%. The sequenced sample was peripheral blood, obtained from a patient treated with radiotherapy plus ipilimumab. Receptors were obtained from a human donor with non-small cell lung cancer who had stable disease on radiotherapy plus ipilimumab. Each CDR3 is given with its conserved first and last residue. D genes are given only for firm matches. Rows may omit the clone size; those that give it use once, few, many or a size class.

TRBJ2-5,once,TRBV30,TRBD1,TGTGCCTGGAGTTACGACAGGGGGTTCGGGACCCAGTACTTC,CAWSYDRGFGTQYF
TRBJ1-5,-,TRBV30,-,TGTGCCTGGAGTCAGGGGACTAACCAGCCCCAGCATTTT,CAWSQGTNQPQHF
TRBJ2-1,-,TRBV28,-,TGTGCCAGCAGTTTCGTGGTTCGGAGCTCCTACAATGAGCAGTTCTTC,CASSFVVRSSYNEQFF
TRBJ1-1,once,TRBV7-3,-,TGTGCCAGCAGCCCGGGAAGGAACACTGAAGCTTTCTTT,CASSPGRNTEAFF
TRBJ2-3,-,TRBV19,-,TGTGCCAGTAGTCCAACAACATCCTTCACAGATACGCAGTATTTT,CASSPTTSFTDTQYF
TRBJ2-5,-,TRBV6-5,TRBD1,TGTGCCAGCAGCCGGGACAGGCGCCAAGAGACCCAGTACTTC,CASSRDRRQETQYF
TRBJ2-7,-,TRBV25-1,TRBD1,TGTGCCAGCAGTGAATTGGTGGGACAGGGGTCCTACGAGCAGTACTTC,CASSELVGQGSYEQYF
TRBJ2-3,few,TRBV7-2,-,TGTGCCAGCAGCTTAACCGCGACTACCTCAGATACGCAGTATTTT,CASSLTATTSDTQYF
TRBJ2-3,-,TRBV5-4,-,TGTGCCGCAACTCGACGGAGCGGCACAGATACGCAGTATTTT,CAATRRSGTDTQYF
TRBJ1-1,-,TRBV7-8,TRBD1,TGTGCCAGCAGCTTAGCGGGACAGGGGGCTGGAACTGAAGCTTTCTTT,CASSLAGQGAGTEAFF
TRBJ2-7,-,TRBV10-3,-,TGTGCCATCAGTGCTAAGGAAGAGCAGTACTTC,CAISAKEEQYF